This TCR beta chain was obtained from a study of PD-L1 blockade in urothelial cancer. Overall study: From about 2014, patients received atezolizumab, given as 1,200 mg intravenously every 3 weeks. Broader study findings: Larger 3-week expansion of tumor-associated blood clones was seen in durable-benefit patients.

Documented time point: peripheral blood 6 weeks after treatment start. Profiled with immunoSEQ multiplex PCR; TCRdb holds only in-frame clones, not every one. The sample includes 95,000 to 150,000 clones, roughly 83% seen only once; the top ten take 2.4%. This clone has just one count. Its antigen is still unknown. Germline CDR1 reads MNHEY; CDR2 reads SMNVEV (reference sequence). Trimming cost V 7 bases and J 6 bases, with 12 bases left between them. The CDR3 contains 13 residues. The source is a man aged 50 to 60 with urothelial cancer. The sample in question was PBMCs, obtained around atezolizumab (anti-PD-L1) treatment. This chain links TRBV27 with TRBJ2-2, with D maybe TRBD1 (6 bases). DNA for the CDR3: TGTGCCAGCAAATGGCAGGGGCCCGGGGAGCTGTTTTTT. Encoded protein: CASKWQGPGELFF.